These 13 T cell receptor beta chains originate from one sample sequenced in a study of metastatic and nonmetastatic thyroid tumors. TCRdb re-called the PCR reads with MiXCR. The sample shows about 20,000 clones, 24% of them seen only once. No patient received treatment before thyroid surgery. Sample: tumor tissue. All receptors derive from a female donor with papillary thyroid cancer or a benign thyroid nodule (not recorded which). Some clones in this sample may be carry-over from other donors' samples.

This clone was recorded many times. V and J are TRBV5-5 and TRBJ2-7, with TRBD2 matching 9 bases. Germline loops: CDR1 SGHKS, CDR2 YYEKEE (reference sequence). Trimming at V came to 5 bases and at J to 5 bases, leaving 11 bases not matched to a gene. The length of the CDR3 is 15 residues. In nucleotides, the CDR3 is TGTGCCAGCAGAGGAATAGCGGGAGTCTACGACGAGCAGTACTTC. Translating it yields CASRGIAGVYDEQYF.

This clone has a count of ten or more. The chain couples TRBV6-1 to TRBJ2-3; a possible D gene is TRBD1 (6 bases). This CDR3 has 15 residues. V was trimmed by 6 bases and J by 0 bases, leaving 13 bases between them. Germline V gene sequence: CDR1 MNHNS, CDR2 SASEGT. CDR3 coding DNA: TGTGCCAGCAGAGACGACAGGCTTAGCACAGATACGCAGTATTTT. Protein product: CASRDDRLSTDTQYF.

In this sample, this clone turned up many times. This sequence may be a read error, since a much larger clone differs from it by one base. The CDR3 is CASSAVSTQYF. The CDR3 DNA is TGTGCCAGCAGTGCGGTCAGTACGCAGTATTTT. The chain carries TRBV2 and TRBJ2-3; D is unresolved. This CDR3 spans 11 amino acids. From germline, CDR1 is SNHLY and CDR2 FYNNEI. Trimming pared 4 bases from V and 8 bases from J, leaving 7 bases between.

This clone occurred many times. The rearrangement uses TRBV28 and TRBJ1-3, with D perhaps matching TRBD1 (6 bases). The CDR3 consists of 14 residues. V lost 3 bases and J 3 bases, leaving 9 bases between the germline ends. Germline CDR1 reads MDHEN; CDR2 reads SYDVKM. CDR3 sequence reads: CASSLARGGNTIYF. CDR3 bases: TGTGCCAGCAGTTTGGCCAGGGGTGGAAACACCATATATTTT.

The rearrangement links TRBV28 to TRBJ1-3, with D possibly being TRBD1 (5 bases). The CDR3 covers 16 residues. Germline values: CDR1 MDHEN, CDR2 SYDVKM. The CDR3 region has the DNA TGTACCAACAGTCCGGTACGGTGGGGCTCCGGAAACACCATATATTTT. Amino acids: CTNSPVRWGSGNTIYF.

Only a few counts were recorded for this clone. This sequence joins TRBV19 and TRBJ2-7; D is perhaps TRBD1 (5 bases). The germline V gene has CDR1 LNHDA and CDR2 SQIVND (reference sequence). The CDR3 sequence is 13 residues long. The V gene lost 4 bases and the J gene lost 0 bases, with 7 bases spanning the gap. CDR3 sequence: CASSKGVSYEQYF. Here the CDR3 DNA reads TGTGCCAGTAGTAAAGGGGTCTCCTACGAGCAGTACTTC. Full variable domain (remainder filled in from reference TRBV19 and TRBJ2-7): DGGITQSPKYLFRKEGQNVTLSCEQNLNHDAMYWYRQDPGQGLRLIYYSQIVNDFQKGDIAEGYSVSREKKESFPLTVTSAQKNPTAFYLCASSKGVSYEQYFGPGTRLTVT.

CDR3 loop: CASSSTGTSNEQYF. In DNA form, the CDR3 reads TGTGCCAGCAGTTCGACCGGGACTAGCAACGAGCAGTACTTC. This chain uses TRBV28 with TRBJ2-7, with TRBD2 identical over 9 bases. Germline assignment: CDR1 MDHEN and CDR2 SYDVKM. This CDR3 is 14 amino acids long. V trimming: 4 bases; J trimming: 5 bases; junction bases outside the gene matches: 6.

In this sample, this clone turned up a few times. The chain joins TRBV6-5 to TRBJ2-7; TRBD2 might be the D (6 bases). This CDR3 has 15 amino acids. Germline assignment: CDR1 MNHEY and CDR2 SVGAGI. The V end was cut by 0 bases, the J end by 2 bases, with 11 bases between. CDR3 nucleotides: TGTGCCAGCAGTTACTCAACGGGAGAGCCCTACGAGCAGTACTTC. Amino acids: CASSYSTGEPYEQYF.

Ten or more counts support this clone. This may be a read error, as it is one base from a much larger clone. The V gene is TRBV2, the J gene TRBJ1-2, with D unresolved. Trimming took off 3 bases at V and 5 bases at J, with 10 bases between the two ends. The CDR3 runs to 13 residues. CDR1 is SNHLY and CDR2 is FYNNEI in the germline V gene. The CDR3 is CASSDPAGYGYTF. DNA for the CDR3: TGTGCCAGCAGTGACCCAGCTGGTTATGGCTACACCTTC.

This chain joins TRBV20-1 and TRBJ1-2; weak D call: TRBD1 (6 bases). The CDR3 runs to 14 residues. V gave up 0 bases and J gave up 7 bases, with 15 bases separating them. Germline values: CDR1 DFQATT, CDR2 SNEGSKA (reference sequence). The CDR3 region is CSARDRQGRSGYTF. The CDR3 DNA follows: TGCAGTGCTAGAGATCGGCAGGGGAGGTCTGGCTACACCTTC.

The V and J genes are TRBV7-6 and TRBJ1-6; a possible D gene is TRBD1 (5 bases). The CDR3 sequence is 14 residues long. Germline assignment: CDR1 SGHVS and CDR2 FNYEAQ. Between the trimmed V and J ends, which lost 0 bases and 8 bases, there was a span of 8 bases. CDR3 sequence (DNA): TGTGCCAGCAGCTTAGCAGGGGCAGATTCACCCCTCCACTTT. This translates into CASSLAGADSPLHF.

The chain uses TRBV6-2 or TRBV6-3 and TRBJ2-1; 7 bases fit TRBD2. CDR3 size: 11 residues. The V segment lost 6 bases and the J segment 13 bases; nucleotides outside the gene matches: 6. CDR1 is MNHEY and CDR2 is SVGEGT in the germline V gene. CDR3 coding DNA: TGTGCCAGCAGCGCGGGAGTAGTCCAGTTCTTC. Translated, it gives CASSAGVVQFF.

This clone was observed a few times. This sequence joins TRBV2 and TRBJ2-1; 7 bases are a match to TRBD2. CDR1 and CDR2 from the germline V gene are SNHLY and FYNNEI. V gave up 4 bases and J gave up 4 bases; unmatched junction bases: 4. This CDR3 contains 14 residues. The CDR3 DNA sequence: TGTGCCAGCAGTGGCCTAGCGGATTACAATGAGCAGTTCTTC. It is translated as CASSGLADYNEQFF.